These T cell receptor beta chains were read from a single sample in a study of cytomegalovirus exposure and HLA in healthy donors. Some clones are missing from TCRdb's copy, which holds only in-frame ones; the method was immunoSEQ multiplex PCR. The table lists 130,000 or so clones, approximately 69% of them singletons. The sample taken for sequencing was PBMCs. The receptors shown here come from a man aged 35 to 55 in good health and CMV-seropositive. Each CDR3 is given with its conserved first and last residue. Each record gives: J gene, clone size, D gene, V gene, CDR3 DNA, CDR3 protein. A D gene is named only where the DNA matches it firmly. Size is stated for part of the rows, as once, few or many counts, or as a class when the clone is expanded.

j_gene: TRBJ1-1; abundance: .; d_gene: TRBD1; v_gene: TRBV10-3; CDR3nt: TGTGCCACCCGGGACAGGGGAGTCACTGAAGCTTTCTTT; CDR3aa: CATRDRGVTEAFF
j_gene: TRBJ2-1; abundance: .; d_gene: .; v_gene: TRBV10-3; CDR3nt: TGTGCCATCAGCCCCAGTGGGCTCATCAATGAGCAGTTCTTC; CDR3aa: CAISPSGLINEQFF
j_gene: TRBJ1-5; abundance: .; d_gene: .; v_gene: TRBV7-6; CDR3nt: TGTGCCAGCAGCTTAGGGCAATTCAATCAGCCCCAGCATTTT; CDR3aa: CASSLGQFNQPQHF
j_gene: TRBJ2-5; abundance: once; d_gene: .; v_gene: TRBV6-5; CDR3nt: TGTGCCAGCAGTTTGACAGTCCAAGAGACCCAGTACTTC; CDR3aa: CASSLTVQETQYF
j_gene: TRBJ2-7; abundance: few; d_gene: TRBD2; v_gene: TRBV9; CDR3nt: TGTGCCAGCAGCCCGAGGACTAGCGGAGCAATCTACTTC; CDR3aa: CASSPRTSGAIYF
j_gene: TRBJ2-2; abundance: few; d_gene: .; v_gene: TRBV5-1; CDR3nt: TGCGCCAGCAGCTTGAGACAGGCCCACACCGGGGAGCTGTTTTTT; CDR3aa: CASSLRQAHTGELFF
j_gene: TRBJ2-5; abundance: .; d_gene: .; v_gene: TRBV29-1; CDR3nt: TGCAGCGTTGAACGAAGCAGGGCCCAAGAGACCCAGTACTTC; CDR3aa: CSVERSRAQETQYF
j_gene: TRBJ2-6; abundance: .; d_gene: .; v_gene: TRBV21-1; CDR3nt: TGTGCCAGCAGCGTTCCTAGCGGGAGGAGCTCTGGGGCCAACGTCCTGACTTTC; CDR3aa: CASSVPSGRSSGANVLTF
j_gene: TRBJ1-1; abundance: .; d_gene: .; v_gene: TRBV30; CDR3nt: TGTGCCTCTACCTACGCGGGGAACACTGAAGCTTTCTTT; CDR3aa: CASTYAGNTEAFF
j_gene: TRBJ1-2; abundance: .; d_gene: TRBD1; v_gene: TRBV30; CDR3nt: TGTGCCTGGAGTGGTCCCGGGACAGGGAACTATGGCTACACCTTC; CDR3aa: CAWSGPGTGNYGYTF
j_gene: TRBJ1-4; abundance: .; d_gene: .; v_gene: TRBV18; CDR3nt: TGTGCCAGCTCACCCGACAGACATAATGAAAAACTGTTTTTT; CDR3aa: CASSPDRHNEKLFF
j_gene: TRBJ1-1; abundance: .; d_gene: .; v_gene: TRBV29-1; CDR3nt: TGCAGCGCGAGAGCCGCTATGAACACTGAAGCTTTCTTT; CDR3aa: CSARAAMNTEAFF
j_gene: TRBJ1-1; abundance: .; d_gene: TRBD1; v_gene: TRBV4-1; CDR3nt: TGCGCCAGCAGCCAGGGGGACAGGGACACTGAAGCTTTCTTT; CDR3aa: CASSQGDRDTEAFF
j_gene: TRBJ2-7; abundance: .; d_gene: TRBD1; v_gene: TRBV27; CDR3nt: TGTGCCAGCAGTATCAGACAGGGGGAGACCTACGAGCAGTACTTC; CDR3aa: CASSIRQGETYEQYF
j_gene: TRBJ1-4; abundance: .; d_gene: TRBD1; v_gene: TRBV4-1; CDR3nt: TGCGCCAGCAGCCAGGCCGGGACAGTCACTAATGAAAAACTGTTTTTT; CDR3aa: CASSQAGTVTNEKLFF
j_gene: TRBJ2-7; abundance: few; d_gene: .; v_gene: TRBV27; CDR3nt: TGTGCCAGCAGTTTTTGGACAAACAAAAACTACGAGCAGTACTTC; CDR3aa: CASSFWTNKNYEQYF
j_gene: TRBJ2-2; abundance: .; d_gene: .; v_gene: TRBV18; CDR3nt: TGTGCCAGCTCACCATCGGCGGCGGGGTCGAACACCGGGGAGCTGTTTTTT; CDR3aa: CASSPSAAGSNTGELFF
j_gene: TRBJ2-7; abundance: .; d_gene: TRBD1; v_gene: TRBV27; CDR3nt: TGTGCCAGCGCACCCGGGACAGGGGGCTACGAGCAGTACTTC; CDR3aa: CASAPGTGGYEQYF
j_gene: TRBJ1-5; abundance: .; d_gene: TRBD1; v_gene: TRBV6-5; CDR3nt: TGTGCCAGCAGTTTACTTTCGACAGGGCTTCAGCCCCAGCATTTT; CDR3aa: CASSLLSTGLQPQHF
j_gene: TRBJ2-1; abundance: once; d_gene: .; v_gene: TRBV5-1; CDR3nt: TGCGCCAGCAACCTACAGGGTGGTTGGACCGGTGAGCAGTTCTTC; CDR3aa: CASNLQGGWTGEQFF
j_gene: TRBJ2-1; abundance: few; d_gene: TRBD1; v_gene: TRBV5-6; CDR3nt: TGTGCCAGCAGGGGGGACAGAGCCTCCTACAATGAGCAGTTCTTC; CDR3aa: CASRGDRASYNEQFF
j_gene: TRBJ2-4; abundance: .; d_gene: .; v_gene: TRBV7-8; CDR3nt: TGTGCCAGCAGCCCGGGGGGCCCATCCAAAAACATTCAGTACTTC; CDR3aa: CASSPGGPSKNIQYF
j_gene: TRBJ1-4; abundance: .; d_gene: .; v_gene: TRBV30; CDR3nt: TGTGCCTGGAGTGGGTCTAGCAATGAAAAACTGTTTTTT; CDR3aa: CAWSGSSNEKLFF
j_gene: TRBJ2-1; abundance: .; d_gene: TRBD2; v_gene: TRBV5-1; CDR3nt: TGCGCCAGCAGCCACGGCGCTAGCGGGAGGCAAAATGAGCAGTTCTTC; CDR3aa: CASSHGASGRQNEQFF
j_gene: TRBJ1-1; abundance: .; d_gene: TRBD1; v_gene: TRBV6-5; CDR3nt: TGTGCCAGCAGTTACCGACAGGGTCTGAACACTGAAGCTTTCTTT; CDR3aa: CASSYRQGLNTEAFF
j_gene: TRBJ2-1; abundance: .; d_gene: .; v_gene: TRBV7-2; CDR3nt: TGTGCCAGCAGCTTTCAGGGGCGAGTATCCAATGAGCAGTTCTTC; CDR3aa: CASSFQGRVSNEQFF
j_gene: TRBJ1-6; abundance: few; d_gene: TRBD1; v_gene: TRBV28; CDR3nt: TGTGCCAGCTGGGACAGGGACTCACCCCTCCACTTT; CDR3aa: CASWDRDSPLHF
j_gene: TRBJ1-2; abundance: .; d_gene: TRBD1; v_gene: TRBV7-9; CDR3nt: TGTGCCAGCAGCTTAGGGGACAGGAACTATGGCTACACCTTC; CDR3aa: CASSLGDRNYGYTF
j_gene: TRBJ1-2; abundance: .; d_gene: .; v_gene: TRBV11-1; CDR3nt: TGTGCCAGCAGTTTCGGTTGGGGGACAAACTATGGCTACACCTTC; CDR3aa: CASSFGWGTNYGYTF
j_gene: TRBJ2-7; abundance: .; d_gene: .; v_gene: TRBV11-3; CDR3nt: TGTGCCAGCAGCCAAGGCAGGGCCATCGAGCAGTACTTC; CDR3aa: CASSQGRAIEQYF
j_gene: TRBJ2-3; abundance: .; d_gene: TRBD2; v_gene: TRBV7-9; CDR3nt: TGTGCCAGCAGCCCCCCGGGGGGGGATACGCAGTATTTT; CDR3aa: CASSPPGGDTQYF
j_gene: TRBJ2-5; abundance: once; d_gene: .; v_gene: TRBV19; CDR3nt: TGTGCCAGTAGTATTGGAGGGTTGGAGACCCAGTACTTC; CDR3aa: CASSIGGLETQYF
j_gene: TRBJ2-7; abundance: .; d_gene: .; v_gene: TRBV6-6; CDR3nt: TGTGCCAGCAGTCCTGAACTGAACTACGAGCAGTACTTC; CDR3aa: CASSPELNYEQYF
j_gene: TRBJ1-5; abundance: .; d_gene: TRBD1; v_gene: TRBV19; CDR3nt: TGTGCCAGTAGTGGGACAGAAAGCAATCAGCCCCAGCATTTT; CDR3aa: CASSGTESNQPQHF
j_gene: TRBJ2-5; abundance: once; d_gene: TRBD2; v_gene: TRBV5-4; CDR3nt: TGTGCCAGCAGTCTGGTGGGGCGAGGACTAGCGGGGACGTACCAAGAGACCCAGTACTTC; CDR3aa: CASSLVGRGLAGTYQETQYF
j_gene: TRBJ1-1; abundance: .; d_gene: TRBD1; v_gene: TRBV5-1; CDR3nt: TGCGCCAGCCTGCAGGGGGAGGACACTGAAGCTTTCTTT; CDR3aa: CASLQGEDTEAFF
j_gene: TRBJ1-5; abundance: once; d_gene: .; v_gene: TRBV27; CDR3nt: TGTGCCAGCAGAAGACAGGTTAATCAGCCCCAGCATTTT; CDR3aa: CASRRQVNQPQHF
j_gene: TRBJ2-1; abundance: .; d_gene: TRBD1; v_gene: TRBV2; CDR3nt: TGTGCCAGCAGTCCCGGGACAGTGAGACTCAATGAGCAGTTCTTC; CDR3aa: CASSPGTVRLNEQFF
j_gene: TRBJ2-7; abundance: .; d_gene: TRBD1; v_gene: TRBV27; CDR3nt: TGTGCCAGCAGAGCCGACAGGGGCACCTACGAGCAGTACTTC; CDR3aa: CASRADRGTYEQYF
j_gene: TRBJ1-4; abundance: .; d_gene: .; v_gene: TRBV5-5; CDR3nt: TGTGCCAGCAGTTTTGGGCCGATCCCCGATGAAAAACTGTTTTTT; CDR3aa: CASSFGPIPDEKLFF
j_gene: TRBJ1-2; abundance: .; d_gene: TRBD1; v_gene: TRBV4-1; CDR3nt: TGCGCCAGCAGCCAAGATGACAGGGCCTTCTATGGCTACACCTTC; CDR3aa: CASSQDDRAFYGYTF
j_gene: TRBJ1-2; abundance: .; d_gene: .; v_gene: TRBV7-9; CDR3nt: TGTTCCAGCAGCTTAGGCGGCCTCGGCGGGGCGCAGGAGGGCTACACCTTC; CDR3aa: CSSSLGGLGGAQEGYTF
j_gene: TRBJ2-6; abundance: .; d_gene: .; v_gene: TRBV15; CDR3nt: TGTGCCACCTCCCAGGGGCAGACGACCTCTGGGGCCAACGTCCTGACTTTC; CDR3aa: CATSQGQTTSGANVLTF
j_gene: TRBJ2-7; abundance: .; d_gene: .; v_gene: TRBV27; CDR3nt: TGTGCCAGCAGTTTATCTGACAGGTACGAGCAGTACTTC; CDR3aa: CASSLSDRYEQYF
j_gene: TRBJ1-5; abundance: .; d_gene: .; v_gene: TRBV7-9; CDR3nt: TGTGCCAGCAGCCCGGGGGGGAATCAGCCCCAGCATTTT; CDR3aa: CASSPGGNQPQHF
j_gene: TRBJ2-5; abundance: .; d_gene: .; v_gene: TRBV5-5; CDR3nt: TGTGCCAGCAGCTTTCTTGTCGGGGAGACCCAGTACTTC; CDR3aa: CASSFLVGETQYF
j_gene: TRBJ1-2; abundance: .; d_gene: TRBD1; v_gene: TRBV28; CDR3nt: TGTGCCAGCAGTTTACCCAGGGGGGCAGGGTATGGCTACACCTTC; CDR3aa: CASSLPRGAGYGYTF
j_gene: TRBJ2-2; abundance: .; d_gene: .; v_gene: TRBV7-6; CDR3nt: TGTGCCAGCAGCTTAGGGGTTAATAAACGGGTGACCGGGGAGCTGTTTTTT; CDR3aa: CASSLGVNKRVTGELFF
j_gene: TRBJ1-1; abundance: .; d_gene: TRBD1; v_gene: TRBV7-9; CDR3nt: TGTGCCAGCAGCCCAGGACAGGGCGTGAGGGCTTTCTTT; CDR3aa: CASSPGQGVRAFF
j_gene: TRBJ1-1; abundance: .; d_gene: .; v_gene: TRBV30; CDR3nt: TGTGCCTGGAACCTAGGGGGATTGAACACTGAAGCTTTCTTT; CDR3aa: CAWNLGGLNTEAFF
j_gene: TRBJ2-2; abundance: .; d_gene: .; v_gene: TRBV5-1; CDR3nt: TGCGCCAGCAGCGAGACAGGCCCAGGGGAGCTGTTTTTT; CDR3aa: CASSETGPGELFF
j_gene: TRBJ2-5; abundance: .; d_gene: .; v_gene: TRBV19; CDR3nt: TGTGCCAGTAGTATCACCGGGCCCCCGGGGGAGACCCAGTACTTC; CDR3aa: CASSITGPPGETQYF
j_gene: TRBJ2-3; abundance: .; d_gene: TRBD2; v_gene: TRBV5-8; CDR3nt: TGTGCCAGCAGCTGGGGGACTAGCGGGAGGTCCGGGGATACGCAGTATTTT; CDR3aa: CASSWGTSGRSGDTQYF
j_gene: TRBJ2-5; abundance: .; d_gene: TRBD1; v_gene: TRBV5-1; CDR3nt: TGCGCCAGCAGCCCCGACAGGGGTGAGACCCAGTACTTC; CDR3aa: CASSPDRGETQYF
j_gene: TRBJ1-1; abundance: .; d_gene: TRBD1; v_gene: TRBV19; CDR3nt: TGTGCCAGCCTCGGAGGACAGGGAACCTCGCGAGGCACTGAAGCTTTCTTT; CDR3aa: CASLGGQGTSRGTEAFF
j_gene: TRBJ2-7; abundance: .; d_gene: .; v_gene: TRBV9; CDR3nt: TGTGCCAGCAGCGTAGGTCAGAATTCCTACGAGCAGTACTTC; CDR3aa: CASSVGQNSYEQYF